This T cell receptor beta chain was identified in a study of Graves' ophthalmopathy and Graves' hyperthyroidism. This clonotype was recorded many times. V was clipped by 5 bases and J by 3 bases, with 14 bases between them. Germline assignment: CDR1 MNHEY and CDR2 SMNVEV (reference sequence). This CDR3 comprises 14 residues. Using RNA transcripts, the TCR beta CDR3 regions were amplified. First-round RT-PCR with HTBI primers preceded a second-round multiplex PCR. TCRdb re-called the multiplex PCR reads through MiXCR, storing one row per CDR3 protein. The sample has fewer than 250,000 distinct CDR3 sequences; approximately 28% are singletons.

The receptor was isolated from a man aged 45-65 years with Graves' ophthalmopathy. The material sequenced was peripheral blood. The rearrangement joins TRBV27 to TRBJ2-7, with D possibly TRBD1 on 6 matching bases. CDR3 DNA sequence: TGTGCCAGCAGTCCACCGGACAGCTTCTACGAGCAGTACTTC. It codes for CASSPPDSFYEQYF.